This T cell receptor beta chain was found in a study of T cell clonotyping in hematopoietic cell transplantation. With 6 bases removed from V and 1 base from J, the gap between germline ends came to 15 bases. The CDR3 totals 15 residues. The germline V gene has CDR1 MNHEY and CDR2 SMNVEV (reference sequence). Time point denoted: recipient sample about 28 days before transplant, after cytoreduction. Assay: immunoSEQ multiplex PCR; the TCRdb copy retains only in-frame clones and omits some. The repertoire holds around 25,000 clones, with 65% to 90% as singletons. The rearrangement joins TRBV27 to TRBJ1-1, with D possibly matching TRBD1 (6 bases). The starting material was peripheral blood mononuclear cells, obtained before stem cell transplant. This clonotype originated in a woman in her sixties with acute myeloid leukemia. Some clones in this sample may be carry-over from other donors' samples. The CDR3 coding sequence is TGTGCCAGCAGCCTTAATACAGGGAAGAACACTGAAGCTTTCTTT. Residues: CASSLNTGKNTEAFF.